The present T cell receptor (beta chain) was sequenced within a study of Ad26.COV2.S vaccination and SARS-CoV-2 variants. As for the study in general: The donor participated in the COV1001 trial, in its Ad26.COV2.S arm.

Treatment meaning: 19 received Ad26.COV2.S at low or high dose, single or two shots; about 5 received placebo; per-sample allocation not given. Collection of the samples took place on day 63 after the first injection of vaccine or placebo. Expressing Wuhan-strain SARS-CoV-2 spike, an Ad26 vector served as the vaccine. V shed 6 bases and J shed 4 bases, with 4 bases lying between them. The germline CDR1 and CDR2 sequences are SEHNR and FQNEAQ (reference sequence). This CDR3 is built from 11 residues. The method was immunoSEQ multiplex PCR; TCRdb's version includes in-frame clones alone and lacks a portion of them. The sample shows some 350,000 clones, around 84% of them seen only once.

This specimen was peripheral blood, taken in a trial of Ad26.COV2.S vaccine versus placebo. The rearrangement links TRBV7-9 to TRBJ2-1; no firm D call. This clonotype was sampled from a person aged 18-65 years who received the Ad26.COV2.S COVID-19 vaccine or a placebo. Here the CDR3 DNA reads TGTGCCAGCAGTACGTACAATGAGCAGTTCTTC. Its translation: CASSTYNEQFF.